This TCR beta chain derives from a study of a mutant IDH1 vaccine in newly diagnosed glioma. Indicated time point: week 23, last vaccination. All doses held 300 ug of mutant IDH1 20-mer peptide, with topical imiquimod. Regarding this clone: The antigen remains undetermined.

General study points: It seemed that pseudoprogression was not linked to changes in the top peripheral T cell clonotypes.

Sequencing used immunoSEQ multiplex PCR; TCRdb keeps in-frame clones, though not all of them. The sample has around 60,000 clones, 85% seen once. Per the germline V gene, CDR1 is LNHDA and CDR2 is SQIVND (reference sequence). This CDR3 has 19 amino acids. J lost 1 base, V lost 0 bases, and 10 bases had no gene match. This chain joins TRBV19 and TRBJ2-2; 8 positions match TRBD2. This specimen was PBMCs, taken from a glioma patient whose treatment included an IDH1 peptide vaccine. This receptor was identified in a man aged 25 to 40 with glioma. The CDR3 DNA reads TGTGCCAGTAGTATAGATTCCCCCTCCAGCGGGGGGAACACCGGGGAGCTGTTTTTT. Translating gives CASSIDSPSSGGNTGELFF.